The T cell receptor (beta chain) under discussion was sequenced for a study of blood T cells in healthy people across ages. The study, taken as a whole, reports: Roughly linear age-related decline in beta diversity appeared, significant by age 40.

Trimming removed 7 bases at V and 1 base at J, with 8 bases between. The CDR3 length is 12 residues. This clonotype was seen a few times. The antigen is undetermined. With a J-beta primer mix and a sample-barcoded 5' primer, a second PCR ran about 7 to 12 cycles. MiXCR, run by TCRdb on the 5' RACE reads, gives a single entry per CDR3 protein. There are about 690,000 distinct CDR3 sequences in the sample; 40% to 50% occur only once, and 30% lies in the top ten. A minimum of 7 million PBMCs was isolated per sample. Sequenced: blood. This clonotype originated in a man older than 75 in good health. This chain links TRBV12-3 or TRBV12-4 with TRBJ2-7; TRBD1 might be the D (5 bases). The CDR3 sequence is CASKTASYEQYF. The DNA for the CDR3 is TGTGCCAGCAAGACAGCTTCCTACGAGCAGTACTTC.